This TCR beta chain was retrieved from a study of sequential checkpoint blockade in melanoma. Study-level background: First-line arms were nivolumab then ipilimumab, or the reverse, randomized 1:1. After both sequences, patients received maintenance nivolumab.

V was cut by 0 bases and J by 8 bases, with 18 bases left in between. CDR3 size: 16 residues. The germline V gene encodes CDR1 SGDLS and CDR2 YYNGEE. Treatment described: randomized to nivolumab then ipilimumab (arm A) or the reverse (arm B). DNA-damaging chemotherapy had not been given to any patient beforehand. PBMC sorting kept live CD3+CD8+ cells without CD19 or CD56. The protocol was immunoSEQ multiplex PCR, while the TCRdb copy is restricted to in-frame clones and leaves out a portion. In the table there are 20,000 to 25,000 clones, roughly 78% of which are singletons. The source of this sequence is a human donor with melanoma. This chain links TRBV9 with TRBJ2-1, with D possibly being TRBD2 (5 bases). Sequencing was performed on CD8+ T cells sorted from blood (inferred from file names), taken from a patient given nivolumab and ipilimumab in sequence. The CDR3 nucleotides are TGTGCCAGCAGCGTAGCTACTAGTGGGAGTAATGATGAGCAGTTCTTC. Protein: CASSVATSGSNDEQFF.